Below are 7 T cell receptor beta chains sequenced from a single sample in a study of early T cells in non-severe SARS-CoV-2 infection. From the 5' RACE reads, TCRdb called clonotypes with MiXCR, one entry per CDR3 protein. The sample has more than 90,000 distinct CDR3 sequences, around 10% seen once. The sample comprised whole blood. The receptors originated from an adult who was a healthcare worker with PCR-confirmed SARS-CoV-2 infection or an uninfected control (not recorded which).

CDR3 nucleotides: TGCAGCGTCCCCGGTCCGGGTTTCTTC. Its protein product is CSVPGPGFF. This chain connects TRBV29-1 to TRBJ2-1, with D hard to call. Per the germline V gene, CDR1 is SQVTM and CDR2 is ANQGSEA. There are 9 residues in the CDR3. The V and J ends lost 6 bases and 16 bases respectively, with 13 bases between them.

This clonotype was recorded at least ten times. CDR3 loop: CASSVAGISTEAFF. As DNA, the CDR3 is TGTGCCAGCAGCGTAGCTGGCATTTCCACTGAAGCTTTCTTT. The V gene is TRBV9, the J gene TRBJ1-1; D ambiguous. From germline, CDR1 is SGDLS and CDR2 YYNGEE. V lost 0 bases, J lost 4 bases, and 10 bases lay in between. The CDR3 extends over 14 amino acids.

This clonotype was seen many times. V usage is TRBV4-1 and J usage is TRBJ2-1; 14 bases match TRBD2. After removal of 4 bases from V and 0 bases from J, the junction contained 8 bases not matched to a gene. In germline, CDR1 is MGHRA, CDR2 YSYEKL. The CDR3 has 19 amino acids. The CDR3 bases are TGCGCCAGCAGCCCCGGACTAGCGGGAGGCCAGAGCTCCTACAATGAGCAGTTCTTC. This sequence encodes CASSPGLAGGQSSYNEQFF.

The CDR3 loop is CASSLEVKNTEAFF. The CDR3 coding sequence is TGTGCCAGCAGCTTAGAGGTCAAAAACACTGAAGCTTTCTTT. V and J are TRBV7-6 and TRBJ1-1, with D uncertain. The germline CDR1 and CDR2 sequences are SGHVS and FNYEAQ. With 1 base removed from V and 2 bases from J, the gap between germline ends came to 8 bases. CDR3 length equals 14 residues.

This clonotype was seen many times. The rearrangement uses TRBV4-1 and TRBJ2-1; D not resolved. Trimming removed 5 bases at V and 4 bases at J, with 18 bases between. The germline V gene encodes CDR1 MGHRA and CDR2 YSYEKL. CDR3 size: 16 residues. DNA for the CDR3: TGCGCCAGCAGCTCCCGGGCGGAACGGGCTTACAATGAGCAGTTCTTC. It translates to CASSSRAERAYNEQFF.

Points on this clonotype: A read error may be the cause here, since a much bigger clone is one base away. This sequence joins TRBV12-3 or TRBV12-4 and TRBJ2-3; tentatively, D is TRBD2 (5 bases). This CDR3 region has 15 residues. The ends were cut back, 4 bases at V and 4 bases at J, with 15 bases in the middle. CDR3 DNA sequence: TGTGCCAGCAGTTCCGAGGGAGTTCGGGCAGATACGCAGTATTTT. This translates into CASSSEGVRADTQYF.

This clonotype came up many times. The chain combines TRBV20-1 with TRBJ1-6, with 7 nucleotides matching TRBD1. Per the germline V gene, CDR1 is DFQATT and CDR2 is SNEGSKA (reference sequence). The ends lost 3 bases at V and 7 bases at J; junction bases unmatched: 6. This CDR3 region has 14 residues. CDR3 in DNA: TGCAGTGCTAGGGACTCAGGGGGGAATTCACCCCTCCACTTT. This translates into CSARDSGGNSPLHF.